A selection of T cell receptor beta chains follows, all from one sample in a study of blood T cell repertoires in COVID-19. TCRdb's table, derived via immunoSEQ multiplex PCR, lists solely in-frame clones and lacks some. Here the sample spans 220,000 or so clones, 85% to 90% being singletons. Specimen: PBMCs or T cells enriched from blood (not recorded which). The receptors were gathered from a woman between 18 and 29 years old in a cohort exposed to, infected with or recovered from COVID-19 (not recorded which). Both conserved end residues are part of each CDR3. A D gene is named only where the DNA matches it firmly. Rows give clone size only sometimes, using once, few, many, or a class for an expanded clone.

TRBV7-3	TRBJ2-7	.	.	TGTGCCAGTATCCGGGACAACTCCTACGAGCAGTACTTC	CASIRDNSYEQYF
TRBV7-2	TRBJ2-1	TRBD2	few	TGTGCCAGCAGCCCTCAAGGAGCGGGGTACAATGAGCAGTTCTTC	CASSPQGAGYNEQFF
TRBV2	TRBJ1-2	.	.	TGTGCCAGCACAGTCCTACAGAACTATGGCTACACCTTC	CASTVLQNYGYTF
TRBV18	TRBJ2-5	.	.	TGTGCCAGCTCACCACCGCAGCGAGGCCTAGCCCGCCAAGAGACCCAGTACTTC	CASSPPQRGLARQETQYF
TRBV5-6	TRBJ2-7	.	.	TGTGCCAGCAGCTTGGCTAGCTACGAGCAGTACTTC	CASSLASYEQYF
TRBV15	TRBJ2-7	.	.	TGTGCCACCAGCAGAGCAGGGGAGGGATATGCCTACGAGCAGTACTTC	CATSRAGEGYAYEQYF
TRBV29-1	TRBJ2-7	.	.	TGCAGCGTTACGACAGGGACTGAGACGTACTTC	CSVTTGTETYF
TRBV29-1	TRBJ2-2	TRBD1	few	TGCAGCGTTCAGGGACAGGGCGACACCGGGGAGCTGTTTTTT	CSVQGQGDTGELFF
TRBV19	TRBJ2-2	.	many	TGTGCCAGTAGTATGCGGTTGGACACCGGGGAGCTGTTTTTT	CASSMRLDTGELFF
TRBV5-1	TRBJ1-1	.	.	TGCGCCAGCAGCCAATCGACAGGAGACACTGAAGCTTTCTTT	CASSQSTGDTEAFF
TRBV27	TRBJ2-7	TRBD1	.	TGTGCCAGCAGTCTCCGGACAGGGGAGGACGAGCAGTACTTC	CASSLRTGEDEQYF
TRBV6-2/TRBV6-3	TRBJ1-2	.	.	TGTGCCAGCAGTGCAGGGTATAACTATGGCTACACCTTC	CASSAGYNYGYTF
TRBV5-1	TRBJ1-1	.	.	TGCGCCAGCAGCTTGGCTATCGGTAAGGAAGCTTTCTTT	CASSLAIGKEAFF
TRBV7-3	TRBJ2-3	TRBD2	.	TGTGCCAGCAGCCGGCAGGGCGGGAGTTCAGATACGCAGTATTTT	CASSRQGGSSDTQYF
TRBV2	TRBJ2-3	TRBD1	.	TGTGCCAGCAGAAATGACTGGACAGGGATGGGCACAGATACGCAGTATTTT	CASRNDWTGMGTDTQYF
TRBV5-5	TRBJ1-1	.	.	TGTGCCAGCAGCTTGCCGGCAGCGCATCCTAGGGAAGCTTTCTTT	CASSLPAAHPREAFF
TRBV7-9	TRBJ2-2	.	.	TGTGCCAGCAGCCCGTGGGGCGGGGGCCCAAACACCGGGGAGCTGTTTTTT	CASSPWGGGPNTGELFF
TRBV7-4	TRBJ1-3	.	.	TGTGCCAGCAGCGCGTGTCCGTCAGGAAACACCATATATTTT	CASSACPSGNTIYF
TRBV10-3	TRBJ2-3	.	.	TGTGCCATCAGTGTCCGGGAGCAGACAGATACGCAGTATTTT	CAISVREQTDTQYF
TRBV20-1	TRBJ1-2	.	.	TGCAGTGCTAGTATACAGCTTAACTATGGCTACACCTTC	CSASIQLNYGYTF
TRBV7-9	TRBJ2-3	.	.	TGTGCCAGCAGCTTAGACCACCCGGCAGATACGCAGTATTTT	CASSLDHPADTQYF
TRBV28	TRBJ2-7	TRBD2	.	TGTGCCAGTCTAGCGGCCGGGGATGTGGGCGAGCAGTACTTC	CASLAAGDVGEQYF
TRBV5-1	TRBJ1-1	.	.	TGCGCCAGCAGTGAACAGGGGAACACTGAAGCTTTCTTT	CASSEQGNTEAFF
TRBV6-5	TRBJ1-1	TRBD1	.	TGTGCCAGCAGTTACTCGACAGGGTGGCGGATCACTGAAGCTTTCTTT	CASSYSTGWRITEAFF
TRBV7-3	TRBJ2-2	.	.	TGTGCCAGCAGCCCCGGCGGGGAGCTGTTTTTT	CASSPGGELFF
TRBV6-1	TRBJ2-7	.	.	TGTGCCAGCAGTGAATCAGTCCCAGGGCTCGAGCAGTACTTC	CASSESVPGLEQYF
TRBV6-5	TRBJ2-2	TRBD1	.	TGTGCCAGCAGTTACGCCCCCGGACAGGGAACCGGGGAGCTGTTTTTT	CASSYAPGQGTGELFF